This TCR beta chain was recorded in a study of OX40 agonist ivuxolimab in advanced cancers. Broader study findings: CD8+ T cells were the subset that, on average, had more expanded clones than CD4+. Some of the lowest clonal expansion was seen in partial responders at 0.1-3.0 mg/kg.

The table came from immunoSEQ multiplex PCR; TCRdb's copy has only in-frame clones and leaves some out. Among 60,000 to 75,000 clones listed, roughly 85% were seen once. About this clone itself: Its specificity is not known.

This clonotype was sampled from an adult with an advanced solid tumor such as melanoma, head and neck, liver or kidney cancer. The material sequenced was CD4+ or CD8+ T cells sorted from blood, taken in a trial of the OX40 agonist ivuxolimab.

The CDR3 DNA sequence: TGTGCCAGCAGCTCAAACCCAGGACAGGGGTATGGCTACACCTTC. It encodes CASSSNPGQGYGYTF. V usage is TRBV7-2 and J usage is TRBJ1-2; 9 nucleotides match TRBD1. The CDR3 spans 15 residues. The V and J ends lost 4 bases and 5 bases, in that order; junction bases with no gene match: 8. Germline CDR1 SGHTA, CDR2 FQGNSA. Full variable domain (remainder filled in from reference TRBV7-2 and TRBJ1-2): GAGVSQSPSNKVTEKGKDVELRCDPISGHTALYWYRQSLGQGLEFLIYFQGNSAPDKSGLPSDRFSAERTGGSVSTLTIQRTQQEDSAVYLCASSSNPGQGYGYTFGSGTRLTVV.